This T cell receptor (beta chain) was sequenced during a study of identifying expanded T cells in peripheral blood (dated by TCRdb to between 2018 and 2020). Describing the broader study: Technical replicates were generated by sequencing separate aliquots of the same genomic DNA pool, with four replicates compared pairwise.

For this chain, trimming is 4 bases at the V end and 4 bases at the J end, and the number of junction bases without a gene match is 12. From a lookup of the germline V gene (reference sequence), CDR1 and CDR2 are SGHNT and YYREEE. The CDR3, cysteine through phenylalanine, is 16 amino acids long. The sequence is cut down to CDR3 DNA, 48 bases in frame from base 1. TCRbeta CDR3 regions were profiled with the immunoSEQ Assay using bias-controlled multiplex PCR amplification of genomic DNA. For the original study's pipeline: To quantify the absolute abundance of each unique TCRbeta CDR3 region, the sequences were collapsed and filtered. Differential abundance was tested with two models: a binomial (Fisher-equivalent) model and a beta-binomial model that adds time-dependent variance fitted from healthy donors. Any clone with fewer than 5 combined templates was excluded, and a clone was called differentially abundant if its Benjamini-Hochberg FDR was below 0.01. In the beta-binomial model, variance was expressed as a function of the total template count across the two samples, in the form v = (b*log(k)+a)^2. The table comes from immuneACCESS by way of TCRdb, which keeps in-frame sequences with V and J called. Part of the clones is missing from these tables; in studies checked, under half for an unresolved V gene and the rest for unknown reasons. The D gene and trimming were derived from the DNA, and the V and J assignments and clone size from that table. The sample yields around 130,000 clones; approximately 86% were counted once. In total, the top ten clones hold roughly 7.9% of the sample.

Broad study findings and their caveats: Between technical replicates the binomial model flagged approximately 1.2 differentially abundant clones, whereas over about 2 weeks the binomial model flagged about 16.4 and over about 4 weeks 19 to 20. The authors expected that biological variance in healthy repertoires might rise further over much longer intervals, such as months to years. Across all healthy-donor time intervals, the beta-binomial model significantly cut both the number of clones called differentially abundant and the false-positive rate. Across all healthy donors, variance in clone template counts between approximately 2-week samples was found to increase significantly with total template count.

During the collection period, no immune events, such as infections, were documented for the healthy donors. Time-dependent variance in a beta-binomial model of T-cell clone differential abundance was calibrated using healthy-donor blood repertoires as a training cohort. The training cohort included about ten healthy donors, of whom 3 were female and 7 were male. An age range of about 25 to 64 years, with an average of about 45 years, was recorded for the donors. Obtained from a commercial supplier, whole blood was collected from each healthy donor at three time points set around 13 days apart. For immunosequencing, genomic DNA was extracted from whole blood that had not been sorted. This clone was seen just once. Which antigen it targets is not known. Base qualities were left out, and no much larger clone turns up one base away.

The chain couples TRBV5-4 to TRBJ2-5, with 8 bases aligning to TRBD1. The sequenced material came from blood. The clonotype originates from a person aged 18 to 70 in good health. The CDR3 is CASSDRGATFGETQYF. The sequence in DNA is TGTGCCAGCAGCGACAGGGGCGCGACGTTTGGAGAGACCCAGTACTTC.